This T cell receptor (beta chain) was retrieved from a study of cytomegalovirus exposure and HLA in healthy donors (dated 2017 in TCRdb). With regard to the full study: The approximately 710 repertoires of the first cohort and the 110 or so validation repertoires were produced on the same platform, according to a later analysis. The aim of the study was to test whether cataloging public T cell receptors could identify signatures of past pathogen exposure. In addition to the first cohort of around 670 subjects, a separate validation cohort of 120 different subjects was used. To predict cytomegalovirus infection status, the study combined high-throughput TCR immunosequencing, statistical association of individual TCRs with disease status, and machine learning.

Overall results and qualifications from the work: A later analysis had no HLA typing for the validation cohort, so co-occurrence there was scored across all 120 or so repertoires. It was suggested by the authors that the approach could potentially be generalized to other disease states and immunological phenotypes. In vitro tests confirmed that a few of the cytomegalovirus-associated TCR beta chains recognize cytomegalovirus antigens. In the study, roughly 160 TCR beta chains were listed as associated with cytomegalovirus. Most TCR sequences were seen in very few donors, while some public TCRs were found in many individuals. A later analysis found that TCRs clustered in the first cohort also tended to co-occur in the approximately 120 validation repertoires, with more than 90% of cluster scores above 0. In both the original and validation cohorts, the classifier was reported to diagnose cytomegalovirus status with high specificity and sensitivity.

The junction shows trimming of 5 bases on V and 1 base on J, plus 9 bases between the germline ends. The germline V gene sets CDR1 to SGHDT and CDR2 to YYEEEE. From its cysteine to its phenylalanine, the CDR3 spans 13 amino acids. The entry retains the CDR3 DNA only, 39 bases that are in frame from base 1. Library preparation used the immunoSEQ multiplex PCR assay. Regarding the original processing steps: A statistical classification framework was built for diagnosing cytomegalovirus status from the catalog of TCR beta chain sequences. TCRdb stores this immuneACCESS table with in-frame sequences only. Part of the clones is absent; in the studies checked, under half of the shortfall reflects unresolved V genes, and no reason is known for the rest. The DNA gave D and trimming, while V, J and clone size come from that table. Here the sample has 150,000 to 200,000 clones; more than 80% occur a single time. The ten largest clones add up to more than 2.5% of the sample.

Donors formed part of the validation cohort, which comprised 120 subjects and was distinct from the first cohort of 550 to 850 subjects. In the case of this clone: Its antigen specificity is not known. Nothing much larger sits one base from this clone, and base qualities are not available.

The sequence was obtained from a woman younger than 30 in good health and CMV-seropositive. The chain is made from TRBV5-6 and TRBJ2-5; the D gene assignment is ambiguous. Sequences were obtained from PBMCs. This receptor has the CDR3 CASSDTSQETQYF. Read as DNA, the sequence is TGTGCCAGCAGTGACACATCCCAAGAGACCCAGTACTTC.